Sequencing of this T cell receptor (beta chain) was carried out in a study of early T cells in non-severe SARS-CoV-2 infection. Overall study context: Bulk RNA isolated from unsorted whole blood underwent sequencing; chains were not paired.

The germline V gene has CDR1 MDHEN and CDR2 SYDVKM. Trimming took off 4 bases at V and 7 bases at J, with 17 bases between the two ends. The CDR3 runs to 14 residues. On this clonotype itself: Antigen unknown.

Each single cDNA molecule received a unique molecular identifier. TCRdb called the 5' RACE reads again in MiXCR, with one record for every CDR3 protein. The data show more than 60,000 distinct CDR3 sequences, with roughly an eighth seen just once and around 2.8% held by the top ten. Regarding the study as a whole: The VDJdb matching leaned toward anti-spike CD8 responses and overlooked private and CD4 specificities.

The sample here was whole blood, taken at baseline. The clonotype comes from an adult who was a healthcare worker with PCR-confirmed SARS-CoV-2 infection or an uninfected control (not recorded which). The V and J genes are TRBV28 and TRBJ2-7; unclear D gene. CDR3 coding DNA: TGTGCCAGCAGTTCCAACCCCCGGACGGGTGAGCAGTACTTC. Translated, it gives CASSSNPRTGEQYF. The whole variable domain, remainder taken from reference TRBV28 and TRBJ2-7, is DVKVTQSSRYLVKRTGEKVFLECVQDMDHENMFWYRQDPGLGLRLIYFSYDVKMKEKGDIPEGYSVSREKKERFSLILESASTNQTSMYLCASSSNPRTGEQYFGPGTRLTVT.